This T cell receptor (beta chain) was found in a study of blood T cells in healthy people across ages. Study information: The template switching approach captured approximately one barcoded beta molecule for every two T cells.

Isolation recovered at least 6.5 million PBMCs from every sample. Then a second PCR, running roughly 7 to 11 cycles, was carried out with a sample-barcoded 5' primer and a J-beta primer mix. TCRdb passed the 5' RACE reads through MiXCR, listing each CDR3 protein once. The table records roughly 800,000 distinct CDR3 sequences, 53% of them present only once. Trimming removed 3 bases from V and 1 base from J; junction bases left unmatched: 24. The CDR3 is made up of 22 amino acids. Germline V lookup: CDR1 SGHTA, CDR2 FQGNSA. This receptor was identified in an elderly man in good health. Sequencing was carried out using blood. The genes are TRBV7-2 and TRBJ2-1; 7 nucleotides align to TRBD2. The CDR3 bases are TGTGCCAGCAGCTTGGCGGGGGTGGCGGGAATTGGATCGTTCGGGTCCTACAATGAGCAGTTCTTC. This gives the protein CASSLAGVAGIGSFGSYNEQFF.